Presented here are 15 T cell receptor beta chains from one specimen sequenced in a study of cytomegalovirus exposure and HLA in healthy donors. PCR primers comprised 60 Vbeta and 13 Jbeta primers. TCRdb keeps only in-frame clones here, not all; method: immunoSEQ multiplex PCR. Of roughly 200,000 clones listed, over 60% were seen once; the top ten hold 0.63%. The sequenced material came from PBMCs. These TCRs come from a man in his late teens or twenties in good health and CMV-seronegative.

CDR3 protein: CASGNTGVSSYEQYF. The CDR3 bases are TGTGCTAGTGGTAATACAGGGGTCTCATCCTACGAGCAGTACTTC. The V gene is TRBV12-5, the J gene TRBJ2-7; 7 positions agree with TRBD1. The germline gives CDR1 LGHNT, CDR2 FRNRAP. This CDR3 is 15 amino acids long. V was pared by 5 bases and J by 1 base, with 8 bases of the junction left unmatched.

This rearrangement joins TRBV29-1 to TRBJ2-3; the D gene is possibly TRBD1 (6 bases). The CDR3 is made up of 13 amino acids. V lost 8 bases and J 2 bases, leaving 14 bases between the germline ends. Per germline, CDR1 SQVTM and CDR2 ANQGSEA. The CDR3, as DNA: TGCAGCTCCGGCAACAGGGACACAGATACGCAGTATTTT. Its translation is CSSGNRDTDTQYF.

There are a few counts of this clone. The CDR3 region has the DNA TGTGCCAGCAGTGGACAGGACAACAATGAGCAGTTCTTC. Amino acids: CASSGQDNNEQFF. This chain connects TRBV2 to TRBJ2-1; D is perhaps TRBD1 (6 bases). CDR1 SNHLY and CDR2 FYNNEI come from the germline V gene. The CDR3 consists of 13 residues. V lost 4 bases to trimming and J lost 5 bases, with 9 bases between them.

This sequence joins TRBV6-5 and TRBJ2-2; D call uncertain. Trimming pared 5 bases from V and 6 bases from J, leaving 10 bases between. This CDR3 contains 13 residues. Germline loops: CDR1 MNHEY, CDR2 SVGAGI. CDR3 coding DNA: TGTGCCAGCAGTCCCCGACATCCCGGGGAGCTGTTTTTT. Residues: CASSPRHPGELFF.

The chain links TRBV6-5 to TRBJ2-3, with a weak D call TRBD2 (5 bases). The CDR3 extends over 15 amino acids. Germline CDR1 is MNHEY and CDR2 is SVGAGI. Trimming shortened V by 2 bases and J by 0 bases, and 9 bases separated the two germline ends. CDR3 loop: CASSYGTGSTDTQYF. The DNA for the CDR3 is TGTGCCAGCAGTTACGGAACGGGAAGCACAGATACGCAGTATTTT.

The J gene is TRBJ2-3, the V gene TRBV28, with TRBD2 as a possible D gene (6 bases). Trimming took off 4 bases at V and 8 bases at J, with 16 bases between the two ends. Germline V gene sequence: CDR1 MDHEN, CDR2 SYDVKM. The CDR3 has 14 amino acids. The CDR3 DNA reads as TGTGCCAGCAGTTCGCGCGGGGCCGCAGGTACGCAGTATTTT. Translated, it gives CASSSRGAAGTQYF.

This chain uses TRBV29-1 with TRBJ1-2; 8 nucleotides align to TRBD1. With V trimmed by 4 bases and J by 8 bases, 9 bases remained unmatched. The CDR3 runs to 13 residues. CDR1 is SQVTM, CDR2 ANQGSEA, per germline. The CDR3 nucleotides read TGCAGCGTTGGTGGAACAGGGGGGACAGGCTACACCTTC. This gives the protein CSVGGTGGTGYTF.

The rearrangement uses TRBV5-5 and TRBJ2-4; 7 positions agree with TRBD1. Per germline, CDR1 SGHKS and CDR2 YYEKEE (reference sequence). The CDR3 runs 20 residues. V lost 0 bases and J lost 0; bases outside the gene matches: 15. CDR3 sequence: CASSLVSETGPFLAKNIQYF. The CDR3, as DNA: TGTGCCAGCAGCTTGGTTAGCGAGACAGGGCCCTTCCTAGCCAAAAACATTCAGTACTTC.

This clone was counted between two and nine times. The V call is TRBV6-1, the J call TRBJ2-3; a weak D match, TRBD1 (5 bases). The CDR3 contains 14 residues. Trimming took 1 base from V and 4 from J, leaving 9 bases between them. Per the germline V gene, CDR1 is MNHNS and CDR2 is SASEGT. CDR3 in amino acids: CASSEVTGADTQYF. For the CDR3, the DNA is TGTGCCAGCAGTGAAGTAACAGGCGCAGATACGCAGTATTTT.

The chain carries TRBV28 and TRBJ2-7; D remains ambiguous. Germline CDR1 MDHEN, CDR2 SYDVKM. V lost 6 bases and J lost 2, with 14 bases in between. This CDR3 comprises 14 residues. The CDR3 DNA sequence: TGTGCCAGCAGCCCTGGTGGGCCAACCTACGAGCAGTACTTC. Amino acid sequence: CASSPGGPTYEQYF.

The chain uses TRBV19 and TRBJ1-5, with TRBD1 identical over 9 bases. The germline gives CDR1 LNHDA, CDR2 SQIVND (reference sequence). The length of the CDR3 is 15 residues. The V gene end was trimmed by 5 bases and the J gene end by 7 bases; junction bases not matched to a gene: 9. The CDR3 DNA is TGTGCCAGTAGTCCCGTGGGACAGGGCCGACAGCCCCAGCATTTT. It is translated as CASSPVGQGRQPQHF.

The chain recombines TRBV28 with TRBJ2-7; 9 bases are shared with TRBD2. This CDR3 comprises 15 residues. Per germline, CDR1 MDHEN and CDR2 SYDVKM. The trim removed 6 bases at V and 2 bases at J, leaving 8 bases unmatched. The DNA of the CDR3 is TGTGCCAGCAGCAAGACTAGCGGAAGACCCTACGAGCAGTACTTC. This sequence encodes CASSKTSGRPYEQYF.

V gene TRBV18 combines with J gene TRBJ2-3; D is unresolved. Trimming removed 6 bases from V and 4 bases from J, with 11 bases in between. Germline V lookup: CDR1 KGHSH, CDR2 LQKENI. The CDR3 extends over 13 amino acids. DNA of the CDR3: TGTGCCAGCTCCCCTGGGCAGTCAGATACGCAGTATTTT. It specifies CASSPGQSDTQYF.

This clone was picked up a small number of times. V gene TRBV6-6 combines with J gene TRBJ2-1; 10 bases line up with TRBD1. The germline gives CDR1 MNHNY, CDR2 SVGAGI (reference sequence). Losses at the gene ends were 7 bases for V and 7 bases for J; bases not matched to a gene: 10. This CDR3 has 15 residues. CDR3 loop: CASIRDRGIGNEQFF. In DNA, the CDR3 is TGTGCCAGCATCCGGGACAGGGGTATAGGTAATGAGCAGTTCTTC.

The chain has TRBV19 and TRBJ2-1; D is possibly TRBD2 (5 bases). Trimming left V 7 bases short and J 4 bases short, with 11 bases between. CDR1 LNHDA and CDR2 SQIVND come from the germline V gene (reference sequence). The CDR3 has 13 residues. CDR3 nucleotide sequence: TGTGCCAGTACCGCACTAGGGTACAATGAGCAGTTCTTC. Protein: CASTALGYNEQFF.